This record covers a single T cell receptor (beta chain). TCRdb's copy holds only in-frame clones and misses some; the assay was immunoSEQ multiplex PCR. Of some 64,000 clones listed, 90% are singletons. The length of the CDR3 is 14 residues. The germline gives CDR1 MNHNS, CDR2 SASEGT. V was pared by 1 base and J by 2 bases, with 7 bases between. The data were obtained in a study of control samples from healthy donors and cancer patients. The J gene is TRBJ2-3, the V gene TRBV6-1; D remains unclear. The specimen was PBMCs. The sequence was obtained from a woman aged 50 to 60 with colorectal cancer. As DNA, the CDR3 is TGTGCCAGCAGTGAAGGCCGGCACACAGATACGCAGTATTTT. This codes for CASSEGRHTDTQYF.